The clone carrying this T cell receptor (beta chain) has only one observation. This specimen comes from a study of blood T cell repertoires in COVID-19. Overall study context: COVID-19 samples, acute and convalescent, were from the United States, Italy and Spain. Nucleic acid was either cDNA or gDNA, and it came from T cells, B-cell-depleted T cells, or PBMCs.

In the study's own analysis: Quantification of nucleated cells was approximated via reference gene primer amplification. The method was immunoSEQ multiplex PCR; TCRdb's version includes in-frame clones alone and lacks a portion of them. V, J and clone size reflect that table, while D and trimming were determined from the DNA. The data contain over 200,000 clones, more than 75% of them seen just once; the ten biggest clones take up 5% to 6.5%. In germline, CDR1 is SEHNR, CDR2 FQNEAQ (reference sequence). The CDR3 runs 14 residues. The receptor comes from a man aged 80 or over with acute or convalescent COVID-19. The sample consisted of peripheral blood. The V and J genes are TRBV7-9 and TRBJ2-5; TRBD2 aligns across 7 bases. The DNA for the CDR3 is TGTGCAGCACAGGAGGGAGCGGGAAGAGAGACCCAGTACTTC. Translated: CAAQEGAGRETQYF.